This record looks at one T cell receptor (beta chain) sequence and its context. Its antigen is not known. The data belong to a study of T cell responses to AZD1222 COVID-19 vaccine. Here immunoSEQ multiplex PCR was the method, and the copy in TCRdb shows in-frame clones only, minus some. The repertoire holds approximately 190,000 clones, with roughly 92% as singletons. The CDR3 is 16 amino acids. Germline V gene lookup returns CDR1 KGHDR and CDR2 SFDVKD. V lost 2 bases to trimming and J lost 1 base, with 10 bases between them. Study conclusions and caveats: Only five to seven individuals given AZD1222 were seropositive at baseline. No repertoire was sampled before or during the peak T cell response, only after it.

The source material was peripheral blood, sampled 28 days after the second dose of the MenACWY control vaccine. The chain combines TRBV24-1 with TRBJ2-2; the D gene is possibly TRBD1 (5 bases). The source is an adult who received the MenACWY meningococcal vaccine as a control. The CDR3 region is CATSDSQGLNTGELFF. CDR3 DNA: TGTGCCACCAGTGATTCCCAGGGCCTGAACACCGGGGAGCTGTTTTTT.